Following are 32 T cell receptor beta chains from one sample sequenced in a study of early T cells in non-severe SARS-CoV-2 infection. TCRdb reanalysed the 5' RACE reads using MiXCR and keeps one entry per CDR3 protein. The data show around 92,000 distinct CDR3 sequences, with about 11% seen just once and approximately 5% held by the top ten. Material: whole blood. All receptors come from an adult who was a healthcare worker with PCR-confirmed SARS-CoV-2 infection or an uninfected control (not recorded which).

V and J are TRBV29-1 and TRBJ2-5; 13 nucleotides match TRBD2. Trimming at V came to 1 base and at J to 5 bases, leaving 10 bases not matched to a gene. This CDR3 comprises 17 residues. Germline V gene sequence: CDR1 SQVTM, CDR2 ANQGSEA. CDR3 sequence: CSVEGFGLAGVWETQYF. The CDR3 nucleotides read TGCAGCGTTGAAGGGTTCGGACTAGCGGGAGTATGGGAGACCCAGTACTTC.

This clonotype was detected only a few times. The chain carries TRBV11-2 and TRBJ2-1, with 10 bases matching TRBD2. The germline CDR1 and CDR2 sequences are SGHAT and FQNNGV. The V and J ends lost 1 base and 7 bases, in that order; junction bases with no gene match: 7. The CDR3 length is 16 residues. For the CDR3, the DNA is TGTGCCAGCAGCTTAGGGCCTAGCGGGAGTTTTAATGAGCAGTTCTTC. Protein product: CASSLGPSGSFNEQFF.

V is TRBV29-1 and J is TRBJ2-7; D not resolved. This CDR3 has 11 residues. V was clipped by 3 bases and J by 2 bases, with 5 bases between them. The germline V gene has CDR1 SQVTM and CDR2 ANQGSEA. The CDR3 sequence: CSVEAAYEQYF. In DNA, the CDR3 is TGCAGCGTTGAGGCTGCCTACGAGCAGTACTTC.

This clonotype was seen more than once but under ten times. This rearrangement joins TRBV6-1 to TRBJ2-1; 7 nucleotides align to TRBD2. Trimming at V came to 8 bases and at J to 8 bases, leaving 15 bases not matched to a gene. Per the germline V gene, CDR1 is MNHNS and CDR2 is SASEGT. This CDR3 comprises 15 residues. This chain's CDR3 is CASFSPARGIHEQFF. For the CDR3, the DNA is TGTGCCAGCTTCTCCCCGGCGCGGGGGATTCATGAGCAGTTCTTC.

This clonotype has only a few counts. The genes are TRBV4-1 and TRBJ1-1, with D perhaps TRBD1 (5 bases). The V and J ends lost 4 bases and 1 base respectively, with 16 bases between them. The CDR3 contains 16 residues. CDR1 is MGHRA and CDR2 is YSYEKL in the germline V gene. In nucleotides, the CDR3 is TGCGCCAGCAGCCCTGGGGCAGGGAAGGCGAACACTGAAGCTTTCTTT. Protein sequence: CASSPGAGKANTEAFF.

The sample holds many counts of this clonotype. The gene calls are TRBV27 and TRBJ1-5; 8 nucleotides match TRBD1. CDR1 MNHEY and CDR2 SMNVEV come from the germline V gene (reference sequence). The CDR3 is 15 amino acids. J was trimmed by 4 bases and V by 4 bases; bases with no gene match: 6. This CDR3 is CASSSRQGRNQPQHF. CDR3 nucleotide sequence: TGTGCCAGCAGTTCCAGACAGGGGAGAAATCAGCCCCAGCATTTT.

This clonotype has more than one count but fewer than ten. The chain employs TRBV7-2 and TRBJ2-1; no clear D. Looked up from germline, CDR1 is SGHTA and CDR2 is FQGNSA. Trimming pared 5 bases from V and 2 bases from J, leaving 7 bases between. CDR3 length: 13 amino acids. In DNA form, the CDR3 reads TGTGCCAGCAGCCTTGGGGCCTACAATGAGCAGTTCTTC. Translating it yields CASSLGAYNEQFF.

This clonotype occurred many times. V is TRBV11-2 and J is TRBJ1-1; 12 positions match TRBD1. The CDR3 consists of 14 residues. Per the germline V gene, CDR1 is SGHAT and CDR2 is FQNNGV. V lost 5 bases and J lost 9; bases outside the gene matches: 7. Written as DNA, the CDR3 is TGTGCCAGCAGCACCCGGGACAGGGGGCCACAAGCTTTCTTT. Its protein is CASSTRDRGPQAFF.

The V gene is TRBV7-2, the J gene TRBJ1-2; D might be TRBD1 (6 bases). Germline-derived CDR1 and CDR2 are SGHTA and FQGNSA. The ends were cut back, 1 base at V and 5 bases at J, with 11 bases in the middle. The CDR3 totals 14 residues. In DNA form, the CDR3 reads TGTGCCAGCAGCTTAGGGCAGGGGTTTTATGGCTACACCTTC. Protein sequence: CASSLGQGFYGYTF.

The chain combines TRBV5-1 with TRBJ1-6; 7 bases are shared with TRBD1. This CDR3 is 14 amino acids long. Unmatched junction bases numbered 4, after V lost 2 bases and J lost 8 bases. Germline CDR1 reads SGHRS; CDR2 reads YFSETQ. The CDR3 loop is CASSFGTADSPLHF. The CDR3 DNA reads TGCGCCAGCAGCTTCGGGACAGCGGATTCACCCCTCCACTTT.

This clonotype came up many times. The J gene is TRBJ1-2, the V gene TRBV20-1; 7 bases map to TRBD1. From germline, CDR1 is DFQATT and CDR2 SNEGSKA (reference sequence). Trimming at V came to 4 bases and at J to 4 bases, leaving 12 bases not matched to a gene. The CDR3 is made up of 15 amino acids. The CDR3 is CSAISGPGGGYGYTF. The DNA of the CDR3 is TGCAGTGCTATCAGTGGCCCAGGGGGTGGCTATGGCTACACCTTC.

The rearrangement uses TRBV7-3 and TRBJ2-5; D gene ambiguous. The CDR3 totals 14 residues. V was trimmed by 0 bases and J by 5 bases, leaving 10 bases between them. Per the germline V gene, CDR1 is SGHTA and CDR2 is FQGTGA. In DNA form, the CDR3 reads TGTGCCAGCAGCTTAACGGGGTCCGGGGAGACCCAGTACTTC. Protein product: CASSLTGSGETQYF.

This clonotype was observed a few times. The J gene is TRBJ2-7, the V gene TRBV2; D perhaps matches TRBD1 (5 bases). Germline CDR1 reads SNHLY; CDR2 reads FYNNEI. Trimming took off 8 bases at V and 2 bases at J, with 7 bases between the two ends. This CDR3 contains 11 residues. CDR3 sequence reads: CASSGTYEQYF. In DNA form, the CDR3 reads TGTGCCAGCTCAGGGACCTACGAGCAGTACTTC. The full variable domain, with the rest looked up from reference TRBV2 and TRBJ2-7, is EPEVTQTPSHQVTQMGQEVILRCVPISNHLYFYWYRQILGQKVEFLVSFYNNEISEKSEIFDDQFSVERPDGSNFTLKIRSTKLEDSAMYFCASSGTYEQYFGPGTRLTVT.

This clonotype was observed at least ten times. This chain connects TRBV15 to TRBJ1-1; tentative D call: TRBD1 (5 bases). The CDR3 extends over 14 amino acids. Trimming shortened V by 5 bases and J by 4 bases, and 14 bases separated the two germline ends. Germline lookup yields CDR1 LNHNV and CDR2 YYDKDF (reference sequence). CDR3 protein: CATSLTGASTEAFF. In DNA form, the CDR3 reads TGTGCCACCAGCCTAACTGGGGCGAGCACTGAAGCTTTCTTT.

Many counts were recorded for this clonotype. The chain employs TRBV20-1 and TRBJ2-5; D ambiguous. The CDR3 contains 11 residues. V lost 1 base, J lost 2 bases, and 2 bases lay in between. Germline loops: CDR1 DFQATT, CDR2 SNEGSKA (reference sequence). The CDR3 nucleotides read TGCAGTGCTAGAGCTCAAGAGACCCAGTACTTC. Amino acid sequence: CSARAQETQYF.

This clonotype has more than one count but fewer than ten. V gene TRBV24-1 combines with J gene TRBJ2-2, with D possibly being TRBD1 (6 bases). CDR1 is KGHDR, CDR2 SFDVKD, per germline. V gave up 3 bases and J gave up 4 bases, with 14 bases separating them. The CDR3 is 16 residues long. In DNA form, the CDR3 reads TGTGCCACCAGTGATATTACACAGGGTTCCACCGGGGAGCTGTTTTTT. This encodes CATSDITQGSTGELFF.

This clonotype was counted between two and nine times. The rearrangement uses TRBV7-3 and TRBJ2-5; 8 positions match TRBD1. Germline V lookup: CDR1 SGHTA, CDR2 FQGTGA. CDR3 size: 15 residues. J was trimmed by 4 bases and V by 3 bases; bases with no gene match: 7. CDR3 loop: CASSFRGQIGETQYF. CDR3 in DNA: TGTGCCAGCAGCTTCAGGGGGCAGATTGGAGAGACCCAGTACTTC.

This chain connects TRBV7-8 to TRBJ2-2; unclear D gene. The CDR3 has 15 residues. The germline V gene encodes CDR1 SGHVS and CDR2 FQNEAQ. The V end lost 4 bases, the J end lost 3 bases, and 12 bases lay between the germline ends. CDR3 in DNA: TGTGCCAGCAGCTCGGGCCCCGACTACACCGGGGAGCTGTTTTTT. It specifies CASSSGPDYTGELFF.

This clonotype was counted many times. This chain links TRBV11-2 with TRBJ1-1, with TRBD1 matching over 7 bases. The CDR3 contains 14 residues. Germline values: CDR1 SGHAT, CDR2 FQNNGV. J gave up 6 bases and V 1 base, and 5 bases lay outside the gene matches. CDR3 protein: CASSLVGTDSEAFF. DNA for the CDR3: TGTGCCAGCAGCTTAGTCGGGACAGATTCTGAAGCTTTCTTT.

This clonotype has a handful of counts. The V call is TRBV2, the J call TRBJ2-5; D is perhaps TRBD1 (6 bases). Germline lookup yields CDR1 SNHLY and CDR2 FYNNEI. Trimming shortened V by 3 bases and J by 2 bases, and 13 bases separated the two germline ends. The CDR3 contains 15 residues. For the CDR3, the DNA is TGTGCCAGCAGTGACCGCGGACAGTTACAAGAGACCCAGTACTTC. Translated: CASSDRGQLQETQYF. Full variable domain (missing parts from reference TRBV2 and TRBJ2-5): EPEVTQTPSHQVTQMGQEVILRCVPISNHLYFYWYRQILGQKVEFLVSFYNNEISEKSEIFDDQFSVERPDGSNFTLKIRSTKLEDSAMYFCASSDRGQLQETQYFGPGTRLLVL.

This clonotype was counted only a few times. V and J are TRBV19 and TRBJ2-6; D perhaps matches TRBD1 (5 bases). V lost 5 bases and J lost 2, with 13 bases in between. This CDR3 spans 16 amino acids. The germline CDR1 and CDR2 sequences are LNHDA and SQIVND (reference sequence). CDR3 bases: TGTGCCAGTAGTCAGGGATGGGGAACTGGGGCCAACGTCCTGACTTTC. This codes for CASSQGWGTGANVLTF.

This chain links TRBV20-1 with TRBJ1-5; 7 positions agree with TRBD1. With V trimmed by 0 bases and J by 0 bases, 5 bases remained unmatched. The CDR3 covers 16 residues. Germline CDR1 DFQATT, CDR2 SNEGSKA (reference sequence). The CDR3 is CSARDHRGYSNQPQHF. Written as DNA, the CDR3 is TGCAGTGCTAGAGATCACAGGGGCTATAGCAATCAGCCCCAGCATTTT.

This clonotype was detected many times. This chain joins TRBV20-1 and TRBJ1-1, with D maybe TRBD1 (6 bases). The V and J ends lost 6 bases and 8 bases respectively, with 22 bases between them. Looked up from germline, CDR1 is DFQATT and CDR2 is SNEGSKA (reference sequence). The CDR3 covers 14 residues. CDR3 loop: CSAPLVGGRLEAFF. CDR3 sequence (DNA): TGCAGTGCGCCCTTGGTGGGGGGGCGTTTGGAAGCTTTCTTT.

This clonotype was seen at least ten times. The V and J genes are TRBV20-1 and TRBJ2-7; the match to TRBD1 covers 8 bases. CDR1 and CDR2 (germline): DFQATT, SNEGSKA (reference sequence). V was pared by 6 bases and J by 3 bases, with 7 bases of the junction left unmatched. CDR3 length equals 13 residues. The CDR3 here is CSAGRQGIYEQYF. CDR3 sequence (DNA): TGCAGTGCCGGACGACAGGGGATCTACGAGCAGTACTTC.

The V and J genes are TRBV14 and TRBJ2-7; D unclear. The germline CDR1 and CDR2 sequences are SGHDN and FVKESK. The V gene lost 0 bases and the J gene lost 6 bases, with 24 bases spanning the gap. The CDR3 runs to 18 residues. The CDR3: CASSQDGPRSPRSGEQYF. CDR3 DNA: TGTGCCAGCAGCCAAGATGGACCTAGAAGTCCCCGATCGGGCGAGCAGTACTTC.

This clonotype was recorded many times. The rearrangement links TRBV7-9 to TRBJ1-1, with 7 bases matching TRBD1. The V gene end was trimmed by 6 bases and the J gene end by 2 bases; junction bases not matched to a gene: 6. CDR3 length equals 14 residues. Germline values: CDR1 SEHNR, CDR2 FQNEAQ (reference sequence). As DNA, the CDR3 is TGTGCCAGCAGACGACAGGGCCCCAACACTGAAGCTTTCTTT. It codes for CASRRQGPNTEAFF.

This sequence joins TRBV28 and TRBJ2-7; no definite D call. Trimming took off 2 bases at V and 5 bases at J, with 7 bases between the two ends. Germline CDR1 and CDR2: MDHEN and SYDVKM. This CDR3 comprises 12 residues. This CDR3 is CASSLEQNEQYF. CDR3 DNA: TGTGCCAGCAGTTTAGAACAGAACGAGCAGTACTTC.

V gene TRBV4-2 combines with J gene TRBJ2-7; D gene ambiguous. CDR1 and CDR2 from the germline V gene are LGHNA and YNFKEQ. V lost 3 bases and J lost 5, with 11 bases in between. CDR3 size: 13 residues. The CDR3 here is CASSHKTLDEQYF. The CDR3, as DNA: TGTGCCAGCAGCCACAAAACCCTAGACGAGCAGTACTTC.

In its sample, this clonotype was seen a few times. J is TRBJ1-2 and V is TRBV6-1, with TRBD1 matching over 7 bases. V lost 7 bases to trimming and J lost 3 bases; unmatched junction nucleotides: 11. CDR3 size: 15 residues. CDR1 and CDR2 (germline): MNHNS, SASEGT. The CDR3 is CASIRTGARDYGYTF. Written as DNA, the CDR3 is TGTGCCAGCATCCGAACAGGGGCGCGGGACTATGGCTACACCTTC.

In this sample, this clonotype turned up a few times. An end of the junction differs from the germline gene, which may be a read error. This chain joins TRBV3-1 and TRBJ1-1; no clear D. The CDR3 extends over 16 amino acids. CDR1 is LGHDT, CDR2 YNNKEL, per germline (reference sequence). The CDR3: CASRQGGSRENTEAFF. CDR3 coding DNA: TGTGCCAGCAGACAAGGAGGGAGTAGGGAGAACACTGAAGCTTTCTTT.

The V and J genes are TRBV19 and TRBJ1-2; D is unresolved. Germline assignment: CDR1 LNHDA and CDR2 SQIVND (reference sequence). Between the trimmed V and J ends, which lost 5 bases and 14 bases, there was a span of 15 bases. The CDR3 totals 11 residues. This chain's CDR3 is CASSSREGQTF. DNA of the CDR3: TGTGCCAGTAGTTCCCGGGAGGGTCAGACCTTC.

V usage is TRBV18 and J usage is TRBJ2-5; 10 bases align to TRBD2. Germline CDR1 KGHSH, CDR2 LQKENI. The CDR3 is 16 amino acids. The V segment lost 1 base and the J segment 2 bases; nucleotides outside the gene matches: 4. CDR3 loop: CASSPLAGGPQETQYF. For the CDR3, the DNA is TGTGCCAGCTCACCACTAGCGGGGGGTCCGCAAGAGACCCAGTACTTC.